Here is one T cell receptor beta chain with its context. The data were taken from a study of T cells in Graves' hyperthyroidism and ophthalmopathy. Germline V gives CDR1 ENHRY, CDR2 SYGVKD. The CDR3 runs to 17 residues. V shed 5 bases and J shed 0 bases, with 19 bases lying between them. The source of the PBMCs was over 8.5 ml of fresh peripheral blood. Researchers took RNA transcripts and amplified the TCR beta CDR3 regions from them. The TCR CDR3 first-round RT-PCR relied on the HTBI primer set. TCRdb re-called the multiplex PCR reads through MiXCR, storing one row per CDR3 protein. The sample lists about 350,000 distinct CDR3 sequences; around 13% were seen once.

Specimen: blood. The source of this sequence is a woman between 25 and 40 years old with Graves' hyperthyroidism. The chain links TRBV10-3 to TRBJ1-2; possible D gene TRBD1, 6 bases. Here the CDR3 reads CAISYRQAPTANYGYTF. CDR3 DNA sequence: TGTGCCATCAGTTACCGACAGGCCCCTACGGCTAACTATGGCTACACCTTC.